This T cell receptor (beta chain) comes out of a study of shared clonotypes between healthy human individuals. At the level of the study: Per-donor plates numbered three CD4 naive, three CD4 memory, two CD8 naive and one CD8 memory.

CD45RO negativity and positive selection for CCR7 defined naive CD8 cells, a population that excluded terminally differentiated effector memory CD45RA+ cells. Clones were sequenced by immunoSEQ multiplex PCR, and TCRdb holds only the in-frame ones, with some missing. The data show just over 2,000,000 clones, approximately 95% seen once. The CDR3 totals 14 residues. Germline V gene lookup returns CDR1 SGHNT and CDR2 YYREEE (reference sequence). With 5 bases clipped from V and 4 bases from J, the junction kept 5 bases outside the gene matches. V is TRBV5-4 and J is TRBJ1-3; TRBD1 matches 8 bases. Sequencing was done on a sample of naive CD8+ T cells sorted from blood. The sequence was obtained from a young man in good health. CDR3 nucleotides: TGTGCCAGCAGAACCGACAGGGGAGGAAACACCATATATTTT. Amino acids: CASRTDRGGNTIYF.